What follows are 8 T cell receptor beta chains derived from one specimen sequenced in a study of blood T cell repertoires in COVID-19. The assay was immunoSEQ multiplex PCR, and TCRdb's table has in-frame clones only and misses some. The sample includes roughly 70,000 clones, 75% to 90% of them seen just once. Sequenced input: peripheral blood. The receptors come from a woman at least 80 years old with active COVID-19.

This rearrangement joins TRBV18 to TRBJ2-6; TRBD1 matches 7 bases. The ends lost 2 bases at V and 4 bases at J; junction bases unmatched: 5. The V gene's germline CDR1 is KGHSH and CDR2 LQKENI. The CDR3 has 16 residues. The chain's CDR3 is CASSPTTGIGANVLTF. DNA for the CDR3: TGTGCCAGCTCACCAACGACAGGGATCGGGGCCAACGTCCTGACTTTC.

CDR3 bases: TGTGCCAGCAGCTTGACAGGGGGGAAGACTGAAGCTTTCTTT. Translation gives CASSLTGGKTEAFF. The chain uses TRBV7-2 and TRBJ1-1; 9 bases line up with TRBD1. The trim removed 3 bases at V and 5 bases at J, leaving 4 bases unmatched. The CDR3 extends over 14 amino acids. Germline loops: CDR1 SGHTA, CDR2 FQGNSA.

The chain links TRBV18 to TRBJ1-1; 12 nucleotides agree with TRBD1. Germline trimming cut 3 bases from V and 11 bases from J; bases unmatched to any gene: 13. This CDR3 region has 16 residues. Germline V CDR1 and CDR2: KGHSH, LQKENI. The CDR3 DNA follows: TGTGCCAGCTCACCTCGCGATTCCGGGACAGGGGGCATGGCTTTCTTT. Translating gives CASSPRDSGTGGMAFF.

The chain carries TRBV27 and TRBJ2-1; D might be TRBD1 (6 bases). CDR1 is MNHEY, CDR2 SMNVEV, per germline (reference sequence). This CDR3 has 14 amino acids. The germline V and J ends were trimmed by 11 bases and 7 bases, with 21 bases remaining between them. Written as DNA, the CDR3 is TGTGCCTGTCAGGGGATTCCCGGGATAAATGAGCAGTTCTTC. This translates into CACQGIPGINEQFF.

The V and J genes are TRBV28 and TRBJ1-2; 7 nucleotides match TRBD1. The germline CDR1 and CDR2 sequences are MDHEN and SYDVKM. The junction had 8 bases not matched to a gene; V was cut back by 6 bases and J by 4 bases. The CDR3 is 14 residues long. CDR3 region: CASSSGQPIYGYTF. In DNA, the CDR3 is TGTGCCAGCAGCTCGGGACAGCCTATCTATGGCTACACCTTC.

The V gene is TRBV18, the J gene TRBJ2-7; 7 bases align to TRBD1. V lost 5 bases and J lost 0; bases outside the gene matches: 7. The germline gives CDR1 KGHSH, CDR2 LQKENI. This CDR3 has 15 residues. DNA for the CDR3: TGTGCCAGCTCAGGGGGACAGAGAGACTCCTACGAGCAGTACTTC. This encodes CASSGGQRDSYEQYF.

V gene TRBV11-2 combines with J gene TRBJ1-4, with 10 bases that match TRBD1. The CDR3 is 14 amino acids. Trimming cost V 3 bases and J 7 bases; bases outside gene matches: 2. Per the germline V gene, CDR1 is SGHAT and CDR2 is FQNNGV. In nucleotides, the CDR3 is TGTGCCAGCAGCTTGACAGGGGGCGGTGAAAAACTGTTTTTT. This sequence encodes CASSLTGGGEKLFF.

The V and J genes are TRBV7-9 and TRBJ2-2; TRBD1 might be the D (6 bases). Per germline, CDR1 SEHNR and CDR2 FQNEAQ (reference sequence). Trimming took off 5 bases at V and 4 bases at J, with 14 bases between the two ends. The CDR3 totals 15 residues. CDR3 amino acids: CASSGTGIATGELFF. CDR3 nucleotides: TGTGCCAGCAGCGGTACAGGGATAGCCACCGGGGAGCTGTTTTTT.